A selection of T cell receptor beta chains follows, all from one sample in a study of blood T cell repertoires in COVID-19. Generated by immunoSEQ multiplex PCR, the TCRdb table keeps only in-frame clones and is missing some. The data contain approximately 180,000 clones, 82% of them seen just once; the ten biggest clones take up approximately 8.7%. Material for sequencing was peripheral blood. These receptors came from a woman in her 70s with acute or convalescent COVID-19. CDR3s include the opening cysteine and the closing phenylalanine or tryptophan. A row's size may be missing; if present it is once, few, many or a size class.

clone size	V gene	J gene	CDR3 protein
-	TRBV7-2	TRBJ2-1	CASRLAGVYDEQFF
-	TRBV12-3/TRBV12-4	TRBJ2-7	CASSLAGYEQYF
-	TRBV10-2	TRBJ1-5	CASSEPRSPRGQPQHF
-	TRBV27	TRBJ2-1	CASSLSSGGDIGEQFF
-	TRBV29-1	TRBJ2-1	CSVEDLAFQFF
-	TRBV7-9	TRBJ1-2	CASSWGHQRANYGYTF
-	TRBV6-2/TRBV6-3	TRBJ1-1	CASSRGAEAFF
-	TRBV5-1	TRBJ2-1	CASGLPSWSTGEQFF
-	TRBV28	TRBJ1-5	CASSGGGPQHF
-	TRBV10-3	TRBJ1-5	CAISEAGGSNQPQHF
-	TRBV4-3	TRBJ2-3	CASSHDSSTDTQYF
-	TRBV5-4	TRBJ2-3	CASSLTVLAGGGADTQYF
-	TRBV5-6	TRBJ2-7	CASSPLRTGAYEQYF
-	TRBV30	TRBJ2-2	CAWSWRLAGRQTGELFF
-	TRBV24-1	TRBJ2-1	CATSDWGGRDEQFF
-	TRBV28	TRBJ2-7	CATEGQGVYEQYF
-	TRBV2	TRBJ2-4	CASTQGAKNIQYF
-	TRBV10-1	TRBJ2-5	CASSESTLGGRETQYF
once	TRBV15	TRBJ1-5	CATSYQGLGNQPQHF
-	TRBV6-2/TRBV6-3	TRBJ1-1	CASSPSRGTEAFF
-	TRBV3-1/TRBV3-2	TRBJ1-2	CASSQDHRAFENYGYTF
-	TRBV18	TRBJ2-1	CASSPQQGTNEQFF
-	TRBV30	TRBJ1-1	CAWSQDRNTEAFF
-	TRBV19	TRBJ1-2	CASSVGQSYGYTF
-	TRBV11-1	TRBJ2-5	CASSSGTPGGETQYF
-	TRBV7-9	TRBJ1-5	CASSRGHPKPETQHF
-	TRBV19	TRBJ1-5	CASSIGGGALQPQHF